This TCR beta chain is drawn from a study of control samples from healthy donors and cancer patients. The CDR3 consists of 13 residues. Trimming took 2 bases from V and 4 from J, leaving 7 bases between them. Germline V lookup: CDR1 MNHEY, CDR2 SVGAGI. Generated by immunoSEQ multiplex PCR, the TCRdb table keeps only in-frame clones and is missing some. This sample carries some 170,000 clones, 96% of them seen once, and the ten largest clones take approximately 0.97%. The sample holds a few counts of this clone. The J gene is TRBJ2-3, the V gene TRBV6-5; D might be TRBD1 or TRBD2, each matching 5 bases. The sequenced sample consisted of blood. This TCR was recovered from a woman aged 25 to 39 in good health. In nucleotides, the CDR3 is TGTGCCAGCAGTTACAGAGGGGCAGATACGCAGTATTTT. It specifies CASSYRGADTQYF.